This T cell receptor beta chain is from a study of Graves' ophthalmopathy and Graves' hyperthyroidism. As for the study in general: Calling hyperthyroidism stable required that no ophthalmopathy show up within 18 months of follow-up.

V shed 1 base and J shed 2 bases, with 12 bases lying between them. The CDR3 extends over 15 amino acids. Germline CDR1 reads LNHDA; CDR2 reads SQIVND (reference sequence). Amplification from RNA transcripts yielded the TCR beta CDR3 regions. Investigators did first-round RT-PCR with HTBI primers, then second-round multiplex PCR. TCRdb reprocessed the multiplex PCR reads via MiXCR and lists one record per CDR3 protein. The sample holds 500,000 to 600,000 distinct CDR3 sequences, 35% to 45% seen once. Excluded were patients with other autoimmune diseases, uncontrolled infections, pregnancy or lactation. A remark on this clonotype: Its antigen remains unidentified.

Study-level results: Most expanded clonotypes from thyroid (those above 0.001 frequency) were also found in blood.

The chain has TRBV19 and TRBJ2-7; D is perhaps TRBD2 (6 bases). This TCR derives from an adult man with Graves' hyperthyroidism. Sequenced sample: peripheral blood or thyroid tissue (not recorded which). This CDR3 reads CASSIVGGKTYEQYF. In DNA, the CDR3 is TGTGCCAGTAGTATAGTTGGCGGGAAGACCTACGAGCAGTACTTC.